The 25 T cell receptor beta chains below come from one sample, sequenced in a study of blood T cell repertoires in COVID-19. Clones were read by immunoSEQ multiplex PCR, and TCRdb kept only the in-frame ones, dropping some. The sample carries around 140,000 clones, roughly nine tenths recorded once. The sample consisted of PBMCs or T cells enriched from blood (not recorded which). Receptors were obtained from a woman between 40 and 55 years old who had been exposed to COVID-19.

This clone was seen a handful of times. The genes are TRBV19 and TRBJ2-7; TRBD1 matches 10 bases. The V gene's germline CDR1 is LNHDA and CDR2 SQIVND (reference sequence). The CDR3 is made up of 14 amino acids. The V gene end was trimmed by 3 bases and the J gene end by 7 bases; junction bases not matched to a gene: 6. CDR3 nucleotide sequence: TGTGCCAGTAGTATCCGGGACAGGGGAGGAGAGCAGTACTTC. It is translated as CASSIRDRGGEQYF.

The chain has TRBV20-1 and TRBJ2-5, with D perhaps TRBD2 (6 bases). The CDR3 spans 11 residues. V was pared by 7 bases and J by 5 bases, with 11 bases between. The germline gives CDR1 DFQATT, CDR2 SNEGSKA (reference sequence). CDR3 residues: CSGKRGETQYF. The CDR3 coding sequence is TGCAGTGGAAAACGGGGGGAGACCCAGTACTTC.

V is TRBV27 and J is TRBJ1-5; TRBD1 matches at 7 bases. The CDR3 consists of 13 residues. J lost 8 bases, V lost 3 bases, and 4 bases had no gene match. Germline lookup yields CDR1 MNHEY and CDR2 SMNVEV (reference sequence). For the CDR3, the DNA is TGTGCCAGCAGTTTGGTTGGGACAGAGCCCCAGCATTTT. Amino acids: CASSLVGTEPQHF.

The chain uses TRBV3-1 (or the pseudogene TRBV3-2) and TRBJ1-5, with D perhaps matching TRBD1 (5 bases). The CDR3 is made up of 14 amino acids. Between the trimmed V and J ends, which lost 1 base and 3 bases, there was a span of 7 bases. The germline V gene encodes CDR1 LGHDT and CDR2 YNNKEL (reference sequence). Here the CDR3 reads CASSQGQYNQPQHF. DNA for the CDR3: TGTGCCAGCAGCCAAGGACAGTACAATCAGCCCCAGCATTTT.

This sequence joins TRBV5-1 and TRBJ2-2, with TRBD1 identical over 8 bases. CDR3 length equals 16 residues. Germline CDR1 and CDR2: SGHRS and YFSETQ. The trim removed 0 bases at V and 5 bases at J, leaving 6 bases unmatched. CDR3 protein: CASSLARQGWTGELFF. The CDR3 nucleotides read TGCGCCAGCAGCTTGGCTAGACAGGGGTGGACCGGGGAGCTGTTTTTT.

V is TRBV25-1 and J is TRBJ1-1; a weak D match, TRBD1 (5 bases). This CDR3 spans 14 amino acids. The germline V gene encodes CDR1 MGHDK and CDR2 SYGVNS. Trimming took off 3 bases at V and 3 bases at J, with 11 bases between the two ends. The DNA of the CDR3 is TGTGCCAGCAGTGAGGGGCAGGGCCACACTGAAGCTTTCTTT. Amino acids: CASSEGQGHTEAFF.

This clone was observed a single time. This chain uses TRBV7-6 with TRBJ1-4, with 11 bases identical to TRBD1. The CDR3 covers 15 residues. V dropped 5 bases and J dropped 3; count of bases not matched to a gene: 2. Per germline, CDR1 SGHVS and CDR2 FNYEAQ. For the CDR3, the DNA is TGTGCCAGCAGCGGGACAGGGGGTTCTAATGAAAAACTGTTTTTT. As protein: CASSGTGGSNEKLFF.

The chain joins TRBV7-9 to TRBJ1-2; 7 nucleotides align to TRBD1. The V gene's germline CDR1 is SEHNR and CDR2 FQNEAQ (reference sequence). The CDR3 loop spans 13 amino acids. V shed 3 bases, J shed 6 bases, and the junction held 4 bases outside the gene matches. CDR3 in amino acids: CASSLGQTNGYTF. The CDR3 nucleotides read TGTGCCAGCAGCTTGGGACAGACTAATGGCTACACCTTC.

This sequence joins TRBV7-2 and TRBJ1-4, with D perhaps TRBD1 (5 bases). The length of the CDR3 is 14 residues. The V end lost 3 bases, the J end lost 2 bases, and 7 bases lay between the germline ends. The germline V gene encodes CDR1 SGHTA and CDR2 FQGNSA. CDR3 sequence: CASSFSGTNEKLFF. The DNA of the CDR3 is TGTGCCAGCAGCTTTTCAGGGACTAATGAAAAACTGTTTTTT.

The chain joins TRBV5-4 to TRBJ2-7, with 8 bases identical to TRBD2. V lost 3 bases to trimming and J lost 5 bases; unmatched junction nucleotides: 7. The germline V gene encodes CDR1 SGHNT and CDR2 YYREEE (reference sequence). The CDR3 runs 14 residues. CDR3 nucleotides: TGTGCCAGCAGCTCAGCGGGAGTTCCCCACGAGCAGTACTTC. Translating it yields CASSSAGVPHEQYF. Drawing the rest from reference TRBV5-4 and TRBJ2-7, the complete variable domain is ETGVTQSPTHLIKTRGQQVTLRCSSQSGHNTVSWYQQALGQGPQFIFQYYREEENGRGNFPPRFSGLQFPNYSSELNVNALELDDSALYLCASSSAGVPHEQYFGPGTRLTVT.

CDR3 sequence (DNA): TGTGCCATCAGTGAGAAGAGCGGGAGCTCCTACAATGAGCAGTTCTTC. The encoded protein is CAISEKSGSSYNEQFF. The V and J genes are TRBV10-3 and TRBJ2-1; 8 bases are a match to TRBD2. This CDR3 has 16 amino acids. Per the germline V gene, CDR1 is ENHRY and CDR2 is SYGVKD. J was trimmed by 0 bases and V by 2 bases; bases with no gene match: 3.

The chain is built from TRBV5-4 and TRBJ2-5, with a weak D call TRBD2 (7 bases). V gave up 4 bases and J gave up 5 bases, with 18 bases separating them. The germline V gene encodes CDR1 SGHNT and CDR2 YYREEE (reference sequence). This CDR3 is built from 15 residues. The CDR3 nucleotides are TGTGCCAGCAGCGGGGGGGCTAGCTCGGAGGAGACCCAGTACTTC. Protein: CASSGGASSEETQYF.

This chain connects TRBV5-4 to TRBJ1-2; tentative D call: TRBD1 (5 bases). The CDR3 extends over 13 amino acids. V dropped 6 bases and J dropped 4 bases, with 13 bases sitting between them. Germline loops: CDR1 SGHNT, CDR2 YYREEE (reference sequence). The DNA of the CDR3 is TGTGCCAGCACCACGGCAGGGATCTATGGCTACACCTTC. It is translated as CASTTAGIYGYTF.

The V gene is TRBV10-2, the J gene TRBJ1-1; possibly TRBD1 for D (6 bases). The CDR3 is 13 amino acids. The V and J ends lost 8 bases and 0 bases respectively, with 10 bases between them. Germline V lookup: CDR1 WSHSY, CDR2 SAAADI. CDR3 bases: TGCGCCAGCCATACAGGGTTGAACACTGAAGCTTTCTTT. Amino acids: CASHTGLNTEAFF.

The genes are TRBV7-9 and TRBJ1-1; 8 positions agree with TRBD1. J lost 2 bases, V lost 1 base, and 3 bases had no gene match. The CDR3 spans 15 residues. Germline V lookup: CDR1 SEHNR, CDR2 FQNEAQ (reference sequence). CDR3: CASSLVGQGNTEAFF. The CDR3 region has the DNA TGTGCCAGCAGCTTAGTTGGACAGGGCAACACTGAAGCTTTCTTT. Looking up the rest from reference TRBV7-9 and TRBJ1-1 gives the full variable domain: DTGVSQNPRHKITKRGQNVTFRCDPISEHNRLYWYRQTLGQGPEFLTYFQNEAQLEKSRLLSDRFSAERPKGSFSTLEIQRTEQGDSAMYLCASSLVGQGNTEAFFGQGTRLTVV.

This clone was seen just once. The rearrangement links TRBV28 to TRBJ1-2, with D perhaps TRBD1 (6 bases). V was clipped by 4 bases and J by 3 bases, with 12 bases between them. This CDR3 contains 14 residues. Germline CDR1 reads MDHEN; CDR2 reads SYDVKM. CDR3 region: CASSSPPGDYGYTF. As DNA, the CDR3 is TGTGCCAGCAGTTCACCTCCAGGGGACTATGGCTACACCTTC.

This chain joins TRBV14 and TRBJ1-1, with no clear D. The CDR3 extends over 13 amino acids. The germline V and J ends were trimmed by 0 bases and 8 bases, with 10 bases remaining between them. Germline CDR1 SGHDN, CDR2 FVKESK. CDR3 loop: CASSQDERLEAFF. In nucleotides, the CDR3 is TGTGCCAGCAGCCAAGATGAGAGGTTAGAAGCTTTCTTT. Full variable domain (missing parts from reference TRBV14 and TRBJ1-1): EAGVTQFPSHSVIEKGQTVTLRCDPISGHDNLYWYRRVMGKEIKFLLHFVKESKQDESGMPNNRFLAERTGGTYSTLKVQPAELEDSGVYFCASSQDERLEAFFGQGTRLTVV.

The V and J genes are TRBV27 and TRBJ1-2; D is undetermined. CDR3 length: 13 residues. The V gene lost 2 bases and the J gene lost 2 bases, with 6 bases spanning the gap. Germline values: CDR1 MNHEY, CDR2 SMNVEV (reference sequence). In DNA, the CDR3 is TGTGCCAGCAGTTTAGCGGGAAACTATGGCTACACCTTC. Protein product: CASSLAGNYGYTF.

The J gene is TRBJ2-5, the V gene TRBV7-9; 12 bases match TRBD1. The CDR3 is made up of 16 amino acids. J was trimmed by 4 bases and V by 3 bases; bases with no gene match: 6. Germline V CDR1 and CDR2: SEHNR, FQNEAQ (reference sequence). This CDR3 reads CASSLPGQGALETQYF. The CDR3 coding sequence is TGTGCCAGCAGCTTGCCGGGACAGGGGGCATTAGAGACCCAGTACTTC. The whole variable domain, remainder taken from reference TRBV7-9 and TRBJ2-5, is DTGVSQNPRHKITKRGQNVTFRCDPISEHNRLYWYRQTLGQGPEFLTYFQNEAQLEKSRLLSDRFSAERPKGSFSTLEIQRTEQGDSAMYLCASSLPGQGALETQYFGPGTRLLVL.

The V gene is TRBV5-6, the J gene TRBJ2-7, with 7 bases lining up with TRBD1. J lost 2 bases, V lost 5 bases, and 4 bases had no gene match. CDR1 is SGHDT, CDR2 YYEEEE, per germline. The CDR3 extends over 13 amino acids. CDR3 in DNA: TGTGCCAGCAGTCGTGACAGGGCCTACGAGCAGTACTTC. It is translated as CASSRDRAYEQYF.

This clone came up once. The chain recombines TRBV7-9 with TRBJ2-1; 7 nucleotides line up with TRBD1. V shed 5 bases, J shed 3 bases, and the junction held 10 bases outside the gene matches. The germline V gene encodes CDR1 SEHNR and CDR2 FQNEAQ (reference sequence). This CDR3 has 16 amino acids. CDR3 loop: CASSTPGQILYNEQFF. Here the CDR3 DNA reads TGTGCCAGCAGCACTCCGGGACAGATACTCTACAATGAGCAGTTCTTC.

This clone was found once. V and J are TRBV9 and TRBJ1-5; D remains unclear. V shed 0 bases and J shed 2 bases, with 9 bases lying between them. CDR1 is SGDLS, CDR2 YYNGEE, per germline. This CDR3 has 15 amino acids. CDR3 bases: TGTGCCAGCAGCGTAGGAATTACGGGCAATCAGCCCCAGCATTTT. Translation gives CASSVGITGNQPQHF.

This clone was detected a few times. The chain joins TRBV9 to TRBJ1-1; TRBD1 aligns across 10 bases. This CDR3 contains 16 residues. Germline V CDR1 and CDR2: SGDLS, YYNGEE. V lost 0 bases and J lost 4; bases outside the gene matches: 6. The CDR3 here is CASSVADRGYGTEAFF. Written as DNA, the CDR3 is TGTGCCAGCAGCGTAGCGGACAGGGGGTATGGCACTGAAGCTTTCTTT.

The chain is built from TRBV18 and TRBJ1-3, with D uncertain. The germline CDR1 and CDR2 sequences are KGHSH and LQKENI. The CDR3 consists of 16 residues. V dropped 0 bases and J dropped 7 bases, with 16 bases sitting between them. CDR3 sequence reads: CASSPPGFGDRNTIYF. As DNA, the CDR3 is TGTGCCAGCTCACCACCAGGGTTCGGGGATCGGAACACCATATATTTT.

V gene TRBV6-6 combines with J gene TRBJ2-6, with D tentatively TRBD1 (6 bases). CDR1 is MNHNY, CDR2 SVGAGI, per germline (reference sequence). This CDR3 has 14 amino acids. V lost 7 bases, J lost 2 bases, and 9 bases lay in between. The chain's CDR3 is CASKRTAGANVLTF. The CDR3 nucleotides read TGTGCCAGCAAAAGGACAGCTGGGGCCAACGTCCTGACTTTC.